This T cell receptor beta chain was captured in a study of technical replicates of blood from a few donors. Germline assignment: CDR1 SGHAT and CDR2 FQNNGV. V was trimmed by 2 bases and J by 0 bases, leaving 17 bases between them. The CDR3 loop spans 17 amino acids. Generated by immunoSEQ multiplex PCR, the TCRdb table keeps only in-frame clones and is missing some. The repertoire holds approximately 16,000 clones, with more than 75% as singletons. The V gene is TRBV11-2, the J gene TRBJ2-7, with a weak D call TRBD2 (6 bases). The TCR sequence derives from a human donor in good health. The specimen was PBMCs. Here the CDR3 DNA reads TGTGCCAGCAGCTTACCCTCGGCGGGGTTAAGCTCCTACGAGCAGTACTTC. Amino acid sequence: CASSLPSAGLSSYEQYF.